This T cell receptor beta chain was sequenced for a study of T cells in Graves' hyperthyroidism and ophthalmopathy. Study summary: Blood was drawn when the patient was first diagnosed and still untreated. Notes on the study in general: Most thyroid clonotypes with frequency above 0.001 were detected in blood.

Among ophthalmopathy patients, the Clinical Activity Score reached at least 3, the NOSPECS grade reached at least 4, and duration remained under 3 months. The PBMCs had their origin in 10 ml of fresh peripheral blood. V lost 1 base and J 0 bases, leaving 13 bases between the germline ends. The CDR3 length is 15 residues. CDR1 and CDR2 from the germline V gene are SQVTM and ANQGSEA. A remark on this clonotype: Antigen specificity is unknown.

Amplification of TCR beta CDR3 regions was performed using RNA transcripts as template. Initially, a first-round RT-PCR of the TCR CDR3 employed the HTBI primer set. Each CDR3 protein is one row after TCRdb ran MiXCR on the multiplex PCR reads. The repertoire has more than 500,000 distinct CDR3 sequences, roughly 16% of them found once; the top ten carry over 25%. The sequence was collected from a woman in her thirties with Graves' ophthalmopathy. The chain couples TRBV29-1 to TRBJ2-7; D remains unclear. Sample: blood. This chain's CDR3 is CSVEVADAASYEQYF. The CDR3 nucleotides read TGCAGCGTTGAAGTGGCGGACGCCGCCTCCTACGAGCAGTACTTC.